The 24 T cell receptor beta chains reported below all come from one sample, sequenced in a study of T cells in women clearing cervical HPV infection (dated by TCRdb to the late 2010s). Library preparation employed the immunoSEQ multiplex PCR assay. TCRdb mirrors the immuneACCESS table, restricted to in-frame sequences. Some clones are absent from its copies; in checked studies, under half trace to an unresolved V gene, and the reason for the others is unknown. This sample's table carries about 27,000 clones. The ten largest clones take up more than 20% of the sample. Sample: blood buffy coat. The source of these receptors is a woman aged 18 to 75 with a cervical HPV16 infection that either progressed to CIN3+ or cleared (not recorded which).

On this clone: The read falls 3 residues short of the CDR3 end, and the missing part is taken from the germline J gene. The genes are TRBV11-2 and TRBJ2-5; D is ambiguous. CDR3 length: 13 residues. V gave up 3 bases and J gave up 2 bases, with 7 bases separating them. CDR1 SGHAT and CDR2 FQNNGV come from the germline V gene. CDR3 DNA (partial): TGTGCCAGCAGCTTCCTGGCTCAAGAGACC. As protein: CASSFLAQET. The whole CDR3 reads CASSFLAQETQYF.

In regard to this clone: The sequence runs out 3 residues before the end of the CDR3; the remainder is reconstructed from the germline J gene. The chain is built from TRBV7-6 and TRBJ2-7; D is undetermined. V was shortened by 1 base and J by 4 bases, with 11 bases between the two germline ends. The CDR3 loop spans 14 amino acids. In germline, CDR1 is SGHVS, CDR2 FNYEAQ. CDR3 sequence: CASSLVPDSYEQYF. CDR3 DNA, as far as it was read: TGTGCCAGCAGCTTAGTGCCAGATTCTTACGAG.

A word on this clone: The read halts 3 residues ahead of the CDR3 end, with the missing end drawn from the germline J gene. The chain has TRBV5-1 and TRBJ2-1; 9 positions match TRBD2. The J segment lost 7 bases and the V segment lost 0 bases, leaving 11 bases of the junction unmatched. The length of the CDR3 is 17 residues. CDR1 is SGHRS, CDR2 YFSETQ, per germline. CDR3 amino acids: CASSLDASPLAGNEQFF. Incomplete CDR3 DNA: TGCGCCAGCAGCTTGGACGCAAGCCCGCTAGCGGGAAATGAG.

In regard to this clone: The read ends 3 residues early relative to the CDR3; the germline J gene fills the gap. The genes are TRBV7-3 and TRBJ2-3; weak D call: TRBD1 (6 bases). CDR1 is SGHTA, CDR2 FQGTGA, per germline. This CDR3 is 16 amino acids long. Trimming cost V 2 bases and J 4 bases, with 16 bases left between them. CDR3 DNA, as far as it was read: TGTGCCAGCAGCTTATATGGGGGTGAGGGGGCAGATACG. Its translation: CASSLYGGEGADT. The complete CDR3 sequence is CASSLYGGEGADTQYF.

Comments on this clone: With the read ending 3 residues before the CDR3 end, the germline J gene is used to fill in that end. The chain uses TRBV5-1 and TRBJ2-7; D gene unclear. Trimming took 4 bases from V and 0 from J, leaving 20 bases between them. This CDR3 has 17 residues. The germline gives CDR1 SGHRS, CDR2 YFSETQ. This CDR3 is CASSQPEDSPSSYEQYF. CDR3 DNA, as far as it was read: TGCGCCAGCAGCCAACCTGAAGATAGCCCCAGCTCCTACGAG.

The CDR3 protein is CASSSGTGVNTEAFF. The CDR3 DNA, read in part, is TGTGCCAGCAGTTCCGGGACAGGGGTGAACACTGAA. This chain joins TRBV28 and TRBJ1-1; 10 positions agree with TRBD1. The read terminates 3 residues before the CDR3 end, so the remaining end is supplied by the germline J gene. CDR3 length equals 15 residues. Germline V lookup: CDR1 MDHEN, CDR2 SYDVKM. V gave up 4 bases and J gave up 0 bases; unmatched junction bases: 2.

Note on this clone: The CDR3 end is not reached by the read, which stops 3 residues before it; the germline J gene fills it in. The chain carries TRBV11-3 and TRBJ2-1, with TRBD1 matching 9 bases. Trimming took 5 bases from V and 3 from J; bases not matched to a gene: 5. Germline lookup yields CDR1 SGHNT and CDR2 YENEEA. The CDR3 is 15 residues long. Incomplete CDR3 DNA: TGTGCCAGCAGCGGTGGGACAGGGAGCTACAATGAG. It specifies CASSGGTGSYNE. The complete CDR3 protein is CASSGGTGSYNEQFF. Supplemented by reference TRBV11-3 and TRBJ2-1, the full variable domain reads EAGVVQSPRYKIIEKKQPVAFWCNPISGHNTLYWYLQNLGQGPELLIRYENEEAVDDSQLPKDRFSAERLKGVDSTLKIQPAELGDSAVYLCASSGGTGSYNEQFFGPGTRLTVL.

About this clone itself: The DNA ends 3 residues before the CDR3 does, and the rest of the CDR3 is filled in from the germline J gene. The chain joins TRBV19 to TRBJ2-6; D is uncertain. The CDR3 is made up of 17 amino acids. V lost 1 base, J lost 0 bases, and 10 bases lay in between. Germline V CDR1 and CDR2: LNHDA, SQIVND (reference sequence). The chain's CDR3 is CASSIARQTSGANVLTF. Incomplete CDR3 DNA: TGTGCCAGTAGTATAGCGCGACAAACCTCTGGGGCCAACGTC.

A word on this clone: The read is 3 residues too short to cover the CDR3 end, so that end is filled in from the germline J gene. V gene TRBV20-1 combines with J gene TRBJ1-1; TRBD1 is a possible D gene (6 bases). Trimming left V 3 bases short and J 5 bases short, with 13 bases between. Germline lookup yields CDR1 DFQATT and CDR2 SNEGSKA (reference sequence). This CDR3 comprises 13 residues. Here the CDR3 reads CSASAGAMTEAFF. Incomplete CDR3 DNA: TGCAGTGCTAGTGCAGGGGCCATGACTGAA.

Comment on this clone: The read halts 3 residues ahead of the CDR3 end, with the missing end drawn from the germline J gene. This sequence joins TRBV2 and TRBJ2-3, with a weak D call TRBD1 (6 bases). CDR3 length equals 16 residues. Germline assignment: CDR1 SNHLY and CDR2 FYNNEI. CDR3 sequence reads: CASSDVGTGLGQPQYF. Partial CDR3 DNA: TGTGCCAGCAGTGATGTGGGGACCGGGCTTGGACAGCCG.

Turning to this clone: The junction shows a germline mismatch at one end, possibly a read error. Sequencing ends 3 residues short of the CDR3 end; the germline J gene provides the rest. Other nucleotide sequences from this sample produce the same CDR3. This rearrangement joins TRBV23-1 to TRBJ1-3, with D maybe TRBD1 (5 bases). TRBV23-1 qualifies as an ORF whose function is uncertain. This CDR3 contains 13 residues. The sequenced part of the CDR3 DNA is TGCGCCAGCAGTCATGGGCAGGGAGACACG. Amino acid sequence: CASSHGQGDT. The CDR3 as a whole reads CASSHGQGDTIYF.

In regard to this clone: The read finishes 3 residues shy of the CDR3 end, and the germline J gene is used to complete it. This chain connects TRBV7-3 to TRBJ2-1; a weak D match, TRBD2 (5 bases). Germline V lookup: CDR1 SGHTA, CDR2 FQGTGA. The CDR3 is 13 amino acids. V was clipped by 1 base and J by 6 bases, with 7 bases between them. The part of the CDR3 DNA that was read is TGTGCCAGCAGCTTAAGGACTGGCAATGAG. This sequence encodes CASSLRTGNE. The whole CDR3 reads CASSLRTGNEQFF.

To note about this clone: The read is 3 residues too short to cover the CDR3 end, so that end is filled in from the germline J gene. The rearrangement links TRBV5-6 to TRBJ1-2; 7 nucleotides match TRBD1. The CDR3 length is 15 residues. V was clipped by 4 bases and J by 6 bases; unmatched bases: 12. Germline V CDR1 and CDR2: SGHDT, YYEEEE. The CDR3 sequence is CASSGPGTALNGYTF. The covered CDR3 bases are TGTGCCAGCAGCGGCCCTGGGACAGCTTTAAATGGC.

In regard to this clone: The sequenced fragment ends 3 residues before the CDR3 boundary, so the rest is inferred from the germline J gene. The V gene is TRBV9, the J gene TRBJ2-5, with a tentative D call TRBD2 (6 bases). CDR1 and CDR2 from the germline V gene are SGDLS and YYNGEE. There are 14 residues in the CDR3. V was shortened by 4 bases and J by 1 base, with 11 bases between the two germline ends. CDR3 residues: CASSLSGSQETQYF. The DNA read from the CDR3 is TGTGCCAGCAGCCTTAGCGGTAGCCAAGAGACC.

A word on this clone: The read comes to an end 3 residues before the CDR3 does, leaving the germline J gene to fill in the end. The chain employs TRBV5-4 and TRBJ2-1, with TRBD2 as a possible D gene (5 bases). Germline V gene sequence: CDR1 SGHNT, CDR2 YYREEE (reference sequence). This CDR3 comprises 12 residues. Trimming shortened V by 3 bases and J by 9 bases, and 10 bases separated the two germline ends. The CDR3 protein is CASSSLAGEQFF. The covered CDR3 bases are TGTGCCAGCAGCTCCCTGGCGGGTGAG.

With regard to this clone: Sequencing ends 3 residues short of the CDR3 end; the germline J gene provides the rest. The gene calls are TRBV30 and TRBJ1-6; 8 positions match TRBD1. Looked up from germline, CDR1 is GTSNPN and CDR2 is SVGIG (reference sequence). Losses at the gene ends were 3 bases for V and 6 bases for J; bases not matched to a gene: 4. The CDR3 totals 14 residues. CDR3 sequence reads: CAWREQGGNSPLHF. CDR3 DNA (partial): TGTGCCTGGAGGGAACAGGGGGGTAATTCACCC.

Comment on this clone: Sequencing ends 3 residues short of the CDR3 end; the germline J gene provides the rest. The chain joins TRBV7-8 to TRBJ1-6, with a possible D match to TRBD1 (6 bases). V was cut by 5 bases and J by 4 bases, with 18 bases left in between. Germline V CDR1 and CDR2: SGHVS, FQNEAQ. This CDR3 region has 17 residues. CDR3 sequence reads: CASSLGGGAGYNSPLHF. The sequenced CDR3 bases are TGTGCCAGCAGCCTCGGGGGGGGCGCGGGATATAATTCACCC.

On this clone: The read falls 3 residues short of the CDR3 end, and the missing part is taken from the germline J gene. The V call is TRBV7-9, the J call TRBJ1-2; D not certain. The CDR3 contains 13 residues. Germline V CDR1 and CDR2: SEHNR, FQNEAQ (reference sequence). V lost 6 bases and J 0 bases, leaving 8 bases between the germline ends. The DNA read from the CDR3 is TGTGCCAGCAGGAACCTAGCTAACTATGGC. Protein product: CASRNLANYG. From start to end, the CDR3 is CASRNLANYGYTF.

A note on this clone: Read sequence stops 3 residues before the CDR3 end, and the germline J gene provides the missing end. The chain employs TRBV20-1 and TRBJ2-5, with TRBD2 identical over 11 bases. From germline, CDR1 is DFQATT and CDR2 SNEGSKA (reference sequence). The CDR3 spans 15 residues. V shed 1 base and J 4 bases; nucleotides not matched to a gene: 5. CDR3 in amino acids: CSARGPGLAVETQYF. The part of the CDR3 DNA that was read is TGCAGTGCTAGAGGTCCGGGACTAGCGGTAGAGACC.

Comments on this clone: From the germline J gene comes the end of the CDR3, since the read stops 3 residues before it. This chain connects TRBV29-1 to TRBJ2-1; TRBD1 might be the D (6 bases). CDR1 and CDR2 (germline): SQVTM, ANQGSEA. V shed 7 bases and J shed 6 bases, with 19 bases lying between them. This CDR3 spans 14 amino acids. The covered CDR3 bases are TGCAGCGCCAAAACAGGGAGCCTAGGCAATGAG. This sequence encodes CSAKTGSLGNE. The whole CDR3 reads CSAKTGSLGNEQFF.

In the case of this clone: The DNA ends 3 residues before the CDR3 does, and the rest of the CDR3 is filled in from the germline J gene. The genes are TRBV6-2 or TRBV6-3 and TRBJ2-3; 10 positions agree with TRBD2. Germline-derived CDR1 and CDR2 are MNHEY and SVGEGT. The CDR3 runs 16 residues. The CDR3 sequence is CASRPLAGVAKETQYF. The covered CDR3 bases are TGTGCCAGCAGACCCCTAGCGGGAGTCGCGAAAGAGACG.

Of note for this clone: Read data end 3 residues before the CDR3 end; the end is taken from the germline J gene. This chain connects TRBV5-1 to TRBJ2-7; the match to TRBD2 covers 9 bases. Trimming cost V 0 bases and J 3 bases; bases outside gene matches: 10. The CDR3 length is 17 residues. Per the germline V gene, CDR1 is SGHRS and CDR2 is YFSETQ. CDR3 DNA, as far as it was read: TGCGCCAGCAGCTTGGCGAAGACTAGCGGAGACTTCTACGAG. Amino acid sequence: CASSLAKTSGDFYE. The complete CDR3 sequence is CASSLAKTSGDFYEQYF.

The CDR3 bases that were read are TGTGCCAGCAGCTTAGATGGCGGTGGATACAATGAG. This encodes CASSLDGGGYNE. The entire CDR3 reads CASSLDGGGYNEQFF. The rearrangement joins TRBV7-9 to TRBJ2-1; no clear D gene. Read sequence stops 3 residues before the CDR3 end, and the germline J gene provides the missing end. The ends were cut back, 1 base at V and 4 bases at J, with 11 bases in the middle. CDR3 length: 15 amino acids. Germline V CDR1 and CDR2: SEHNR, FQNEAQ (reference sequence).

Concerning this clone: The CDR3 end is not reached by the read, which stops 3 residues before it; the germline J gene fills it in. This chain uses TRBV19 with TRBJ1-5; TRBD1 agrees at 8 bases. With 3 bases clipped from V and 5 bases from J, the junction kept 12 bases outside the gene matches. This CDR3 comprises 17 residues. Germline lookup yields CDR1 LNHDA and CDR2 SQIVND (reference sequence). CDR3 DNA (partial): TGTGCCAGTAGTATCGGGGCGCGGACAGGGCAGCATCAGCCC. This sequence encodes CASSIGARTGQHQP. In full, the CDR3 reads CASSIGARTGQHQPQHF.